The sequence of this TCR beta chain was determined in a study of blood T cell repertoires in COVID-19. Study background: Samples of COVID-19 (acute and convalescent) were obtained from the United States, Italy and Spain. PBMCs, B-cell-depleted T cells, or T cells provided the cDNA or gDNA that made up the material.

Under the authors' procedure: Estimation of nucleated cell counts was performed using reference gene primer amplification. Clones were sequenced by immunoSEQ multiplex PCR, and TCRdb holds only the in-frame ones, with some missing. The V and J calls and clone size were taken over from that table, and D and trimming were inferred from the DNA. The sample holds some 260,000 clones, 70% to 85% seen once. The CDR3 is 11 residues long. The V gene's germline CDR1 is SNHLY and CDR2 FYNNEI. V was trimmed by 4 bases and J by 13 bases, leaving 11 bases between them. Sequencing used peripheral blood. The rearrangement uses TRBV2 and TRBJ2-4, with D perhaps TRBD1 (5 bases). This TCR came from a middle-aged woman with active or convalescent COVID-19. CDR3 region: CASSAQDAQYF. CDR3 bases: TGTGCCAGCAGTGCACAGGACGCACAGTACTTC.